This T cell receptor (beta chain) originates from a study of cytomegalovirus exposure and HLA in healthy donors. Study outcomes and limitations: Through in vitro validation, three CMV-associated chains were shown to be specific for CMV antigens.

Concerning this clone: Its antigen is not known.

Measured with immunoSEQ multiplex PCR; TCRdb has only the in-frame clones, and not every one. This sample has about 100,000 clones, with almost 96% found just once. The V end was cut by 4 bases, the J end by 4 bases, with 25 bases between. The CDR3 has 18 amino acids. Germline lookup yields CDR1 SGHTA and CDR2 FQGNSA. The genes are TRBV7-2 and TRBJ1-2; D possibly corresponds to TRBD1 (6 bases). The sample was PBMCs. This receptor was taken from a woman between 18 and 30 years old in good health and CMV-seronegative. In DNA, the CDR3 is TGTGCCAGCAGCTCTCAGACAGGCTACACTGTTCCGAGCTATGGCTACACCTTC. It is translated as CASSSQTGYTVPSYGYTF.